The T cell receptor (beta chain) under discussion was sequenced for a study of CD8 T cells in Susac syndrome. With random hexamers, 0.5 to 1 ug RNA was reverse transcribed. Via MiXCR, TCRdb re-called the immunoSEQ multiplex PCR reads, giving one row per CDR3 protein. The sample yields hundreds of thousands of distinct CDR3 sequences, about 95% seen once. Patients with Susac syndrome met the recently defined diagnostic criteria for definite or probable disease. TEMRA cells were FACS-enriched, while CD8+ and CD4+ T cells were negatively isolated. CDR3 length: 16 amino acids. Germline-derived CDR1 and CDR2 are SGHTA and FQGNSA. With V trimmed by 4 bases and J by 1 base, 6 bases remained unmatched.

Sequencing was done on a sample of CD4+ T cells from PBMCs. The sequence was collected from a human donor with Susac syndrome. V gene TRBV7-2 combines with J gene TRBJ2-3; 9 bases align to TRBD2. CDR3 DNA sequence: TGTGCCAGCAGCTACTCTCGGACTAGCGGCACAGATACGCAGTATTTT. This gives the protein CASSYSRTSGTDTQYF.